Below, 18 T cell receptor beta chains from the same sample are listed, as sequenced in a study of blood T cell repertoires in COVID-19. Using immunoSEQ multiplex PCR, the repertoire was profiled, and TCRdb retains in-frame clones only, with some absent. The sample includes about 12,000 clones, around 70% of them seen just once. The sequencing sample was made of peripheral blood. Receptors originate from a man in his 60s with COVID-19, enrolled during active disease.

This clone was seen a handful of times. The V gene is TRBV6-5, the J gene TRBJ2-4; 9 positions agree with TRBD1. The length of the CDR3 is 14 residues. V shed 11 bases, J shed 4 bases, and the junction held 9 bases outside the gene matches. Germline V gene data show CDR1 as MNHEY and CDR2 as SVGAGI. CDR3 loop: CAGSSGTGKNIQYF. Here the CDR3 DNA reads TGTGCCGGAAGCTCCGGGACAGGGAAAAACATTCAGTACTTC.

V gene TRBV30 combines with J gene TRBJ2-3, with 7 bases aligning to TRBD1. Germline V CDR1 and CDR2: GTSNPN, SVGIG (reference sequence). The CDR3 sequence is 14 residues long. V lost 5 bases, J lost 2 bases, and 7 bases stayed unmatched. The CDR3 bases are TGTGCCTGGGAAGGGACAGACGACACAGATACGCAGTATTTT. As protein: CAWEGTDDTDTQYF.

This clone was observed a handful of times. The V call is TRBV6-4, the J call TRBJ1-4; 7 bases are a match to TRBD1. The V gene's germline CDR1 is MRHNA and CDR2 SNTAGT. The CDR3 totals 14 residues. After removal of 6 bases from V and 8 bases from J, the junction contained 9 bases not matched to a gene. Here the CDR3 DNA reads TGTGCCAGCAGACCGGACAGGTCTTCCGAAAAACTGTTTTTT. It encodes CASRPDRSSEKLFF.

This chain links TRBV7-9 with TRBJ1-2, with D hard to call. CDR3 length: 12 residues. Germline V gene data show CDR1 as SEHNR and CDR2 as FQNEAQ (reference sequence). V was trimmed by 1 base and J by 6 bases, leaving 6 bases between them. The CDR3 DNA is TGTGCCAGCAGCTTAGGGGGAGATGGCTACACCTTC. Protein sequence: CASSLGGDGYTF.

V and J are TRBV6-5 and TRBJ1-2; no reliable D call. Trimming removed 1 base from V and 4 bases from J, with 7 bases in between. Germline V gives CDR1 MNHEY, CDR2 SVGAGI. This CDR3 spans 13 amino acids. The CDR3 loop reads CASSYLAGYGYTF. In DNA, the CDR3 is TGTGCCAGCAGTTACTTGGCAGGCTATGGCTACACCTTC.

The chain recombines TRBV9 with TRBJ1-4, with 7 bases identical to TRBD1. The trim removed 6 bases at V and 0 bases at J, leaving 8 bases unmatched. Germline V CDR1 and CDR2: SGDLS, YYNGEE. The CDR3 runs 16 residues. The CDR3 coding sequence is TGTGCCAGCACTCCGGGACAGCAATCAACTAATGAAAAACTGTTTTTT. Residues: CASTPGQQSTNEKLFF.

The CDR3 DNA follows: TGTGCCAGCAGCGTAGGAGTGACAGGGGCCACAGATACGCAGTATTTT. Its translation is CASSVGVTGATDTQYF. J is TRBJ2-3 and V is TRBV9; TRBD1 agrees at 8 bases. Germline V gene data show CDR1 as SGDLS and CDR2 as YYNGEE. V gave up 0 bases and J gave up 2 bases; unmatched junction bases: 5. The CDR3 totals 16 residues.

The chain recombines TRBV9 with TRBJ2-5; maybe TRBD1 (5 bases). With 5 bases removed from V and 1 base from J, the gap between germline ends came to 15 bases. This CDR3 is built from 15 residues. Germline assignment: CDR1 SGDLS and CDR2 YYNGEE. The CDR3 DNA is TGTGCCAGCAGACCAGGGTTGGGTGGCCAAGAGACCCAGTACTTC. Its translation: CASRPGLGGQETQYF.

The chain couples TRBV2 to TRBJ2-5; TRBD2 might be the D (5 bases). The CDR3 length is 15 residues. Germline-derived CDR1 and CDR2 are SNHLY and FYNNEI. V was clipped by 5 bases and J by 5 bases, with 18 bases between them. For the CDR3, the DNA is TGTGCCAGCAGTTACGTCGGGGTGGTGGGGGAGACCCAGTACTTC. This sequence encodes CASSYVGVVGETQYF.

This chain uses TRBV7-9 with TRBJ1-2; no definite D call. CDR1 is SEHNR and CDR2 is FQNEAQ in the germline V gene (reference sequence). The CDR3 covers 12 residues. V gave up 2 bases and J gave up 7 bases, with 8 bases separating them. CDR3: CASSLNGGGYTF. CDR3 nucleotides: TGTGCCAGCAGCTTAAACGGAGGTGGCTACACCTTC.

This chain joins TRBV15 and TRBJ2-7; D is ambiguous. V lost 0 bases to trimming and J lost 5 bases, with 14 bases between them. The length of the CDR3 is 15 residues. Germline CDR1 is LNHNV and CDR2 is YYDKDF (reference sequence). The CDR3: CATSRDWFSTNEQYV. The CDR3 DNA reads as TGTGCCACCAGCAGAGATTGGTTTAGCACCAACGAGCAGTACGTC.

The chain combines TRBV30 with TRBJ1-2, with D possibly being TRBD1 (6 bases). This CDR3 spans 12 amino acids. Germline V gene data show CDR1 as GTSNPN and CDR2 as SVGIG (reference sequence). The V end lost 3 bases, the J end lost 3 bases, and 8 bases lay between the germline ends. In DNA, the CDR3 is TGTGCCTGGAGACAGGGATACTATGGCTACACCTTC. It codes for CAWRQGYYGYTF.

The chain joins TRBV25-1 to TRBJ1-4; 8 bases line up with TRBD1. Trimming at V came to 5 bases and at J to 2 bases, leaving 4 bases not matched to a gene. This CDR3 region has 15 residues. The germline V gene encodes CDR1 MGHDK and CDR2 SYGVNS. The CDR3 region is CASSPRTGTNEKLFF. The CDR3 bases are TGTGCCAGCAGTCCCCGGACAGGGACTAATGAAAAACTGTTTTTT.

Sample share makes this clone medium-sized. In DNA form, the CDR3 reads TGCAGCGTCGGACAGGGTCCTTTCGAGCAGTACTTC. This codes for CSVGQGPFEQYF. The chain has TRBV29-1 and TRBJ2-7, with 8 bases lining up with TRBD1. Germline V gene lookup returns CDR1 SQVTM and CDR2 ANQGSEA. This CDR3 is 12 amino acids long. Trimming at V came to 6 bases and at J to 6 bases, leaving 7 bases not matched to a gene.

The chain's CDR3 is CAWSLGTRHNEQFF. CDR3 coding DNA: TGTGCCTGGAGTTTAGGGACACGCCACAATGAGCAGTTCTTC. The chain combines TRBV30 with TRBJ2-1; weak D call: TRBD1 (6 bases). The CDR3 covers 14 residues. The V and J ends lost 2 bases and 5 bases respectively, with 13 bases between them. From germline, CDR1 is GTSNPN and CDR2 SVGIG (reference sequence).

The V and J genes are TRBV6-2 or TRBV6-3 and TRBJ1-5, with 10 positions matching TRBD1. V trimming: 1 base; J trimming: 7 bases; junction bases outside the gene matches: 4. The CDR3 is 15 amino acids. Germline values: CDR1 MNHEY, CDR2 SVGEGT. This chain's CDR3 is CASSYWTGGRQPQHF. The CDR3 region has the DNA TGTGCCAGCAGTTACTGGACAGGGGGAAGGCAGCCCCAGCATTTT.

The chain joins TRBV13 to TRBJ2-3, with 13 bases matching TRBD2. J lost 6 bases, V lost 5 bases, and 8 bases had no gene match. The germline V gene encodes CDR1 PRHDT and CDR2 FYEKMQ (reference sequence). This CDR3 has 16 amino acids. The CDR3 nucleotides read TGTGCCAGCAGCGTGGGACTAGCGGGACGCAGGGATACGCAGTATTTT. Amino acid sequence: CASSVGLAGRRDTQYF.

The chain joins TRBV24-1 to TRBJ2-3, with 7 bases aligning to TRBD2. The ends lost 0 bases at V and 3 bases at J; junction bases unmatched: 14. The CDR3 loop spans 19 amino acids. Germline V gene lookup returns CDR1 KGHDR and CDR2 SFDVKD. The CDR3 DNA is TGTGCCACCAGTGATTTGGAGAACTCGAACAGCGGGGTGACAGATACGCAGTATTTT. It yields the protein CATSDLENSNSGVTDTQYF.